A selection of T cell receptor beta chains follows, all from one sample in a study of human T cells and chemical hapten exposure. TCRdb passed the RACE reads through MiXCR, listing each CDR3 protein once. This table has roughly 100,000 distinct CDR3 sequences, roughly a third appearing once. The specimen comprised whole blood, sampled in connection with sensitization to the hapten diphenylcyclopropenone (DPC). Receptors were obtained from a man aged 35-49 years with alopecia areata. Some clones in this sample may be carry-over from other donors' samples. Each CDR3 is given with its conserved first and last residue. A D gene is named only where the DNA matches it firmly. Part of the rows lack a size; the others show once, few, many or a class for expanded clones.

>-|-|TRBJ2-6|TRBV7-2
CASDPVANVLTF
TGTGCCAGCGACCCTGTGGCCAACGTCCTGACTTTC
>TRBD2|once|TRBJ2-5|TRBV6-5
CASSYSGGSGETQYF
TGTGCCAGCAGTTACTCTGGCGGGAGCGGGGAGACCCAGTACTTC
>-|few|TRBJ2-3|TRBV4-3
CASSQDGKVTRVSTDTQYF
TGCGCCAGCAGCCAAGATGGTAAAGTGACTAGGGTTAGCACAGATACGCAGTATTTT
>TRBD2|few|TRBJ2-3|TRBV5-6
CASSNGGGWTDTQYF
TGTGCCAGCTCCAACGGGGGAGGGTGGACAGATACGCAGTATTTT
>-|-|TRBJ1-1|TRBV18
CASSIYSGVNTEAFF
TGTGCCAGCTCGATCTATTCGGGCGTGAACACTGAAGCTTTCTTT
>-|few|TRBJ1-2|TRBV9
CASSVVEQGLGYGYTF
TGTGCCAGCAGCGTAGTGGAACAGGGCCTGGGCTATGGCTACACCTTC
>-|-|TRBJ2-1|TRBV7-9
CASSLGNYNEQFF
TGTGCCAGCAGCTTAGGCAACTACAATGAGCAGTTCTTC
>TRBD2|few|TRBJ2-3|TRBV20-1
CSATGTSGKTSTDTQYF
TGCAGTGCAACTGGGACTAGCGGGAAAACTAGCACAGATACGCAGTATTTT
>TRBD2|few|TRBJ2-1|TRBV4-3
CASSRLAGEQFF
TGCGCCAGCAGCCGTCTAGCGGGAGAGCAGTTCTTC
>TRBD1|few|TRBJ2-1|TRBV7-9
CASSFETGMEQFF
TGTGCCAGCAGCTTCGAGACAGGGATGGAGCAGTTCTTC
>-|-|TRBJ2-3|TRBV11-3
CASSLGPTTDTQYF
TGTGCCAGCAGCTTGGGCCCGACCACAGATACGCAGTATTTT
>-|-|TRBJ2-2|TRBV3-1
CASHLNTGELFF
TGTGCCAGCCACTTGAACACCGGGGAGCTGTTTTTT
>-|many|TRBJ2-4|TRBV20-1
CSARIWPKNIQYF
TGCAGTGCTAGAATCTGGCCCAAAAACATTCAGTACTTC
>-|-|TRBJ2-5|TRBV7-2
CASSLRTDGTQYF
TGTGCCAGCAGCTTAAGGACCGACGGGACCCAGTACTTC
>-|-|TRBJ2-2|TRBV20-1
CSARGPNHWELFF
TGCAGTGCTAGAGGACCGAACCACTGGGAGCTGTTTTTT
>TRBD1|few|TRBJ1-2|TRBV28
CASSAKDRTANGYTF
TGTGCCAGCAGTGCCAAGGACAGGACCGCCAATGGCTACACCTTC
>-|few|TRBJ2-1|TRBV4-3
CASSRRTGTPPDEQFF
TGCGCCAGCAGCCGAAGAACCGGGACACCTCCAGATGAGCAGTTCTTC
>-|few|TRBJ2-6|TRBV30
CAWSSTGLSGANVLTF
TGTGCCTGGAGTTCTACAGGGCTCTCTGGGGCCAACGTCCTGACTTTC
>TRBD1|few|TRBJ2-1|TRBV28
CASSPLRDRGNNEQFF
TGTGCCAGCAGTCCTCTCCGGGACAGGGGAAACAATGAGCAGTTCTTC
>-|few|TRBJ1-4|TRBV7-2
CASHAGTTNEKLFF
TGTGCCAGCCACGCAGGGACAACTAATGAAAAACTGTTTTTT
>TRBD1|once|TRBJ1-6|TRBV7-9
CASSSGTDGSPLHF
TGTGCCAGCAGTTCCGGGACAGACGGTTCACCCCTCCACTTT
>TRBD1|-|TRBJ1-2|TRBV29-1
CSVGQGGYGYTF
TGCAGCGTTGGTCAGGGGGGCTATGGCTACACCTTC
>-|-|TRBJ2-3|TRBV5-4
CASSMPGLPLRADTQYF
TGTGCCAGCAGCATGCCGGGCCTACCACTCCGGGCAGATACGCAGTATTTT
>-|-|TRBJ2-3|TRBV5-1
CASSLAVANTQYF
TGCGCCAGCAGCTTGGCCGTGGCAAATACGCAGTATTTT
>TRBD2|-|TRBJ2-1|TRBV29-1
CSGTSGGSEQFF
TGCAGCGGGACTAGCGGGGGCTCTGAGCAGTTCTTC
>-|-|TRBJ1-1|TRBV20-1
CSARVWGDMNTEAFF
TGCAGTGCTAGAGTCTGGGGAGACATGAACACTGAAGCTTTCTTT
>-|few|TRBJ2-3|TRBV24-1
CATGDAYRTDTQYF
TGTGCCACCGGAGACGCGTACCGCACAGATACGCAGTATTTT
>-|-|TRBJ2-7|TRBV7-8
CASSLVGRSYEQYF
TGTGCCAGCAGCTTAGTTGGGCGCAGCTACGAGCAGTACTTC
>TRBD1|-|TRBJ2-3|TRBV10-3
CAICRGQDTDTQYF
TGTGCCATCTGCAGGGGACAGGACACAGATACGCAGTATTTT
>-|few|TRBJ2-5|TRBV5-4
CASSLRAGDQETQYF
TGTGCCAGCAGCTTGCGCGCGGGCGACCAAGAGACCCAGTACTTC
>TRBD1|few|TRBJ2-1|TRBV4-3
CASSPRGQGAYEQFF
TGCGCCAGCAGCCCAAGAGGACAGGGGGCATATGAGCAGTTCTTC
>TRBD1|-|TRBJ2-7|TRBV11-2
CASHRTGFEQYF
TGTGCCAGCCACCGGACAGGGTTTGAGCAGTACTTC
>TRBD1|-|TRBJ2-3|TRBV2
CASGRDRGSADTQYF
TGTGCCAGCGGAAGGGACAGGGGCAGCGCAGATACGCAGTATTTT
>-|-|TRBJ1-6|TRBV7-9
CASSLGSSQNSPLHF
TGTGCCAGCAGCTTAGGGTCATCTCAAAATTCACCCCTCCACTTT
>-|-|TRBJ1-5|TRBV2
CASNPDSTYQPQHF
TGTGCCAGCAACCCGGACAGCACCTATCAGCCCCAGCATTTT
>-|few|TRBJ1-5|TRBV12-5
CASAPGGSNQPQHF
TGTGCTAGTGCCCCGGGAGGTAGCAATCAGCCCCAGCATTTT
>TRBD2|-|TRBJ2-7|TRBV29-1
CSVLLAVTYEQYF
TGCAGCGTTCTCCTAGCGGTTACCTACGAGCAGTACTTC
>-|few|TRBJ2-2|TRBV5-8
CASPFVSAGELFF
TGTGCCAGCCCCTTCGTCTCGGCCGGGGAGCTGTTTTTT
>TRBD1|-|TRBJ2-6|TRBV20-1
CSARQGGGANVLTF
TGCAGTGCTCGACAGGGTGGTGGGGCCAACGTCCTGACTTTC
>-|-|TRBJ2-3|TRBV12-3/TRBV12-4
CASSLGGRPLGDTQYF
TGTGCCAGCAGTTTAGGGGGACGGCCCCTCGGGGATACGCAGTATTTT
>-|once|TRBJ2-1|TRBV6-2/TRBV6-3
CASAPTKYNEQFF
TGTGCCAGCGCTCCAACGAAGTACAATGAGCAGTTCTTC
>-|-|TRBJ2-1|TRBV27
CATLPLGAGNEQFF
TGTGCCACCCTCCCCCTGGGCGCGGGGAATGAGCAGTTCTTC
>-|few|TRBJ2-7|TRBV3-1
CASSQTWEQYF
TGTGCCAGCAGCCAGACCTGGGAGCAGTACTTC
>-|few|TRBJ2-5|TRBV7-9
CASSLGQSLQETQYF
TGTGCCAGCAGCTTAGGGCAGAGTCTCCAAGAGACCCAGTACTTC
>-|-|TRBJ2-6|TRBV7-2
CAILMGRGNSGANVLTF
TGTGCCATCTTGATGGGCAGGGGAAACTCTGGGGCCAACGTCCTGACTTTC
>-|-|TRBJ2-7|TRBV27
CASSLKPGSYEQYF
TGTGCCAGCAGTTTAAAGCCAGGGTCCTACGAGCAGTACTTC
>-|-|TRBJ1-2|TRBV24-1
CATSDLKDSTRVYTF
TGTGCCACCAGTGATTTGAAGGACAGTACACGTGTCTACACCTTC
>-|few|TRBJ2-4|TRBV12-3/TRBV12-4
CASRMIGRGNIQYF
TGTGCCAGCAGGATGATAGGTAGAGGCAACATTCAGTACTTC
>-|-|TRBJ2-3|TRBV12-3/TRBV12-4
CASSTSRGRDTQYF
TGTGCCAGCAGTACCTCCCGGGGCCGGGATACGCAGTATTTT
>-|few|TRBJ1-1|TRBV12-3/TRBV12-4
CASGGNGRVAFF
TGTGCCAGCGGGGGGAATGGACGTGTAGCTTTCTTT
>-|-|TRBJ2-7|TRBV6-1
CASSEMVEDTYEQYF
TGTGCCAGCAGTGAAATGGTGGAGGATACCTACGAGCAGTACTTC
>-|-|TRBJ2-1|TRBV6-2/TRBV6-3
CASSYSAPGPRGSNEQFF
TGTGCCAGCAGTTACTCGGCGCCGGGACCCCGTGGAAGTAATGAGCAGTTCTTC
>-|few|TRBJ2-7|TRBV20-1
CSAIGANPTYEQYF
TGCAGTGCTATTGGGGCTAACCCAACCTACGAGCAGTACTTC
>TRBD2|-|TRBJ2-7|TRBV7-2
CASSPQAGGQYEQYF
TGTGCCAGTAGCCCCCAAGCGGGAGGGCAGTACGAGCAGTACTTC
>-|-|TRBJ1-1|TRBV7-2
CASSLDPGRLGNTEAFF
TGTGCCAGCAGCTTAGATCCCGGCAGGTTGGGGAACACTGAAGCTTTCTTT